The 4 T cell receptor beta chains reported below all come from one sample, sequenced in a study of shared clonotypes between healthy human individuals (dated by TCRdb to between 2020 and 2021). Libraries were constructed by the immunoSEQ multiplex PCR assay. Drawn from immuneACCESS, this table holds only the in-frame rearrangements with V and J called that TCRdb kept. Clones are partly lost; checked studies trace under half to an unresolved V gene and leave the rest unexplained. This sample gives some 1.4 million clones in total; approximately 97% of them show up just once. About 1% of the sample comes from the top ten. Sequencing used naive CD4+ T cells sorted from blood. Interpreted using the paper, the cell subset or site label stands for: CD45RA+ positively selected. These receptors were taken from a man between 25 and 39 years old in good health.

V is TRBV9 and J is TRBJ2-1; 7 bases agree with TRBD2. With 3 bases clipped from V and 4 bases from J, the junction kept 10 bases outside the gene matches. In germline, CDR1 is SGDLS, CDR2 YYNGEE. This CDR3 region has 16 residues. The CDR3 region has the DNA TGTGCCAGCAGCGCCAACCCGGGACTATCGTACAATGAGCAGTTCTTC. It translates to CASSANPGLSYNEQFF.

This chain links TRBV11-1 with TRBJ2-3; 13 bases map to TRBD2. V trimming: 1 base; J trimming: 5 bases; junction bases outside the gene matches: 9. CDR1 is SGHAT and CDR2 is FQDESV in the germline V gene (reference sequence). CDR3 size: 18 residues. The CDR3 is CASSLERLAGGRGDTQYF. For the CDR3, the DNA is TGTGCCAGCAGCTTAGAACGACTAGCGGGAGGTCGCGGAGATACGCAGTATTTT.

The genes are TRBV6-5 and TRBJ2-7; no definite D call. Trimming took off 2 bases at V and 4 bases at J, with 18 bases between the two ends. Germline V gene sequence: CDR1 MNHEY, CDR2 SVGAGI. The CDR3 has 16 amino acids. Here the CDR3 DNA reads TGTGCCAGCAGTTACGTTGGGGTACGGGCAATTTACGAGCAGTACTTC. Protein sequence: CASSYVGVRAIYEQYF.

The rearrangement uses TRBV28 and TRBJ2-1; the match to TRBD2 covers 10 bases. Germline values: CDR1 MDHEN, CDR2 SYDVKM. After removal of 10 bases from V and 8 bases from J, the junction contained 20 bases not matched to a gene. This CDR3 contains 17 residues. The CDR3 nucleotides are TGTGCCACCCAAAAGGGAGCGGGAGGGCCTATCTCCCATGAGCAGTTCTTC. This codes for CATQKGAGGPISHEQFF.